The 15 T cell receptor beta chains presented below share a single source sample, sequenced in a study of T cells in Graves' hyperthyroidism and ophthalmopathy. The CDR3 regions of TCR beta were amplified from RNA transcripts. The HTBI primer set served for first-round RT-PCR of the TCR CDR3. Each CDR3 protein gets one entry after TCRdb re-called the multiplex PCR reads with MiXCR. The sample lists about 420,000 distinct CDR3 sequences; approximately 15% were seen once. Sequencing was done on a sample of blood. The source of these receptors is a woman between 18 and 30 years old with Graves' hyperthyroidism.

Only a few counts were recorded for this clonotype. The chain links TRBV6-1 to TRBJ1-2; D not resolved. In germline, CDR1 is MNHNS, CDR2 SASEGT. This CDR3 comprises 13 residues. The V end lost 5 bases, the J end lost 5 bases, and 12 bases lay between the germline ends. CDR3 coding DNA: TGTGCCAGCAGTTATGACAACGGGTATGGCTACACCTTC. Translated, it gives CASSYDNGYGYTF.

This clonotype was counted many times. The chain links TRBV25-1 to TRBJ2-1; D is ambiguous. The germline CDR1 and CDR2 sequences are MGHDK and SYGVNS. The CDR3 spans 15 residues. Trimming shortened V by 2 bases and J by 4 bases, and 12 bases separated the two germline ends. The CDR3 DNA is TGTGCCAGCAGTGAAACAGCAATTCTATACAATGAGCAGTTCTTC. Translated, it gives CASSETAILYNEQFF. Drawing the rest from reference TRBV25-1 and TRBJ2-1, the complete variable domain is EADIYQTPRYLVIGTGKKITLECSQTMGHDKMYWYQQDPGMELHLIHYSYGVNSTEKGDLSSESTVSRIRTEHFPLTLESARPSHTSQYLCASSETAILYNEQFFGPGTRLTVL.

The rearrangement links TRBV30 to TRBJ1-4; weak D call: TRBD1 (5 bases). Trimming cost V 0 bases and J 4 bases, with 9 bases left between them. The CDR3 contains 14 residues. Germline CDR1 reads GTSNPN; CDR2 reads SVGIG (reference sequence). Written as DNA, the CDR3 is TGTGCCTGGAGTGTCACAGGAAGTAATGAAAAACTGTTTTTT. Protein sequence: CAWSVTGSNEKLFF. Variable domain in full (rest from reference TRBV30 and TRBJ1-4): SQTIHQWPATLVQPVGSPLSLECTVEGTSNPNLYWYRQAAGRGLQLLFYSVGIGQISSEVPQNLSASRPQDRQFILSSKKLLLSDSGFYLCAWSVTGSNEKLFFGSGTQLSVL.

In this sample, this clonotype turned up many times. The chain employs TRBV7-9 and TRBJ2-1, with 12 bases that match TRBD2. Germline V gene lookup returns CDR1 SEHNR and CDR2 FQNEAQ (reference sequence). Trimming cost V 0 bases and J 7 bases; bases outside gene matches: 4. The CDR3 has 16 residues. CDR3 bases: TGTGCCAGCAGCTTAGCGCTTGGGACTAGCGGGAATGAGCAGTTCTTC. Protein sequence: CASSLALGTSGNEQFF.

This chain uses TRBV6-2 or TRBV6-3 with TRBJ2-1, with 10 nucleotides matching TRBD2. This CDR3 has 15 amino acids. Losses at the gene ends were 6 bases for V and 6 bases for J; bases not matched to a gene: 8. Looked up from germline, CDR1 is MNHEY and CDR2 is SVGEGT. CDR3 DNA sequence: TGTGCCAGCAGCTCCGCTAGCGGGAGTCTCAATGAGCAGTTCTTC. Translating it yields CASSSASGSLNEQFF.

This clonotype was seen repeatedly, ten times or more. The rearrangement joins TRBV7-2 to TRBJ1-2; the D gene is possibly TRBD1 (6 bases). V shed 5 bases and J shed 8 bases, with 21 bases lying between them. CDR3 length: 15 amino acids. Germline-derived CDR1 and CDR2 are SGHTA and FQGNSA. CDR3 loop: CASSLVPGVLRGYTF. The DNA for the CDR3 is TGTGCCAGCAGCCTAGTTCCAGGGGTTTTGCGGGGCTACACCTTC.

This clonotype was seen ten or more times. This rearrangement joins TRBV7-9 to TRBJ2-7, with D uncertain. Trimming took 1 base from V and 7 from J, leaving 17 bases between them. From germline, CDR1 is SEHNR and CDR2 FQNEAQ (reference sequence). The length of the CDR3 is 15 residues. The CDR3 reads CASSLDLDSLGEQYF. CDR3 nucleotides: TGTGCCAGCAGCTTAGACTTAGACTCCCTCGGGGAGCAGTACTTC.

This clonotype was found many times. This chain joins TRBV11-2 and TRBJ2-6, with 10 bases aligning to TRBD2. CDR3 length equals 17 residues. Trimming at V came to 0 bases and at J to 2 bases, leaving 1 base not matched to a gene. CDR1 is SGHAT, CDR2 FQNNGV, per germline. As DNA, the CDR3 is TGTGCCAGCAGCTTAGATCTAGCGGGAGCTGGGGCCAACGTCCTGACTTTC. It codes for CASSLDLAGAGANVLTF.

The rearrangement uses TRBV7-2 and TRBJ1-4, with D hard to call. Deletions cut 2 bases from V and 0 bases from J, with 7 bases between. The CDR3 spans 15 residues. Germline loops: CDR1 SGHTA, CDR2 FQGNSA. The CDR3 DNA sequence: TGTGCCAGCAGCTTATCCGGGTCAACTAATGAAAAACTGTTTTTT. As protein: CASSLSGSTNEKLFF.

This clonotype was found many times. V usage is TRBV6-1 and J usage is TRBJ1-1; no clear D. Germline V lookup: CDR1 MNHNS, CDR2 SASEGT. With 5 bases removed from V and 8 bases from J, the gap between germline ends came to 15 bases. The CDR3 extends over 13 amino acids. CDR3 in DNA: TGTGCCAGCAGTTTGTCTCGGGATACCGAAGCTTTCTTT. Amino acid sequence: CASSLSRDTEAFF.

This clonotype was recorded at least ten times. The chain recombines TRBV20-1 with TRBJ2-1; 8 nucleotides line up with TRBD1. From germline, CDR1 is DFQATT and CDR2 SNEGSKA (reference sequence). The CDR3 loop spans 13 amino acids. Germline trimming cut 6 bases from V and 6 bases from J; bases unmatched to any gene: 7. The CDR3 protein is CSARTGLGNEQFF. Written as DNA, the CDR3 is TGCAGTGCGAGGACAGGGCTAGGCAATGAGCAGTTCTTC.

This clonotype was seen ten or more times. The chain uses TRBV28 and TRBJ1-5; D is perhaps TRBD1 (5 bases). Germline CDR1 MDHEN, CDR2 SYDVKM. The CDR3 is 16 amino acids. V gave up 2 bases and J gave up 1 base, with 12 bases separating them. DNA for the CDR3: TGTGCCAGCAGTTTAGCGGGGGGTACGAGCAATCAGCCCCAGCATTTT. Its protein product is CASSLAGGTSNQPQHF.

At least ten counts were recorded for this clonotype. The V gene is TRBV5-6, the J gene TRBJ2-7, with TRBD1 as a possible D gene (5 bases). The CDR3 extends over 12 amino acids. V lost 5 bases, J lost 6 bases, and 12 bases lay in between. Germline V lookup: CDR1 SGHDT, CDR2 YYEEEE. CDR3 sequence (DNA): TGTGCCAGCAGTCAGACAGCCCGCGAGCAGTACTTC. This encodes CASSQTAREQYF.

Many counts were recorded for this clonotype. The chain employs TRBV27 and TRBJ2-7; a weak D match, TRBD1 (6 bases). Germline CDR1 and CDR2: MNHEY and SMNVEV (reference sequence). V was shortened by 6 bases and J by 2 bases, with 17 bases between the two germline ends. CDR3 length: 15 amino acids. The CDR3: CASRSGTTSTYEQYF. CDR3 nucleotide sequence: TGTGCCAGCAGATCCGGGACAACCTCAACCTACGAGCAGTACTTC.

This clonotype occurred many times. The chain links TRBV28 to TRBJ1-1, with a weak D call TRBD1 (5 bases). The germline V gene encodes CDR1 MDHEN and CDR2 SYDVKM. Trimming pared 2 bases from V and 4 bases from J, leaving 11 bases between. CDR3 length: 14 residues. CDR3 nucleotide sequence: TGTGCCAGCAGTTTAGTCGGGGGAACCACTGAAGCTTTCTTT. Translating it yields CASSLVGGTTEAFF.